This T cell receptor beta chain is drawn from a study of T cells in Graves' hyperthyroidism and ophthalmopathy. There were TCR beta CDR3 regions amplified from RNA transcripts. The TCR CDR3 was amplified in a first-round RT-PCR using the HTBI primer set. Each CDR3 protein is one row after TCRdb ran MiXCR on the multiplex PCR reads. Among approximately 400,000 distinct CDR3 sequences, around an eighth were seen once, and the ten largest hold over 25%. Many counts were recorded for this clonotype. The germline V gene encodes CDR1 KGHDR and CDR2 SFDVKD. The V and J ends lost 3 bases and 4 bases, in that order; junction bases with no gene match: 7. This CDR3 spans 15 amino acids.

The clonotype was recovered from a man aged 50 to 60 with Graves' ophthalmopathy. Sequencing was performed on blood. The J gene is TRBJ1-1, the V gene TRBV24-1; the match to TRBD1 covers 7 bases. CDR3 DNA sequence: TGTGCCACCAGTGATGAGGGGGCAGGTGGCACTGAAGCTTTCTTT. Translated: CATSDEGAGGTEAFF.